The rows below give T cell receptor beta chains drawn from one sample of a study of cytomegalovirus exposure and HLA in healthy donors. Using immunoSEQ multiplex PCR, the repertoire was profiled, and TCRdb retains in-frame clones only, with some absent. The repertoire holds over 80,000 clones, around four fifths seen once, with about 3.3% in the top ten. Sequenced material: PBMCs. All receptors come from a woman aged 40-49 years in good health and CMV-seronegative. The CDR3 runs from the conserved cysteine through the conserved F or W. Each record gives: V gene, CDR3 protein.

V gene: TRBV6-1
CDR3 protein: CASSDFTGNYGYTF

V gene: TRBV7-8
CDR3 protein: CASRKDSVNEKLFF

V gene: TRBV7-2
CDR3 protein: CASSARQGIDTEAFF

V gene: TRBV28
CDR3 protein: CATSPAAYNEQFF

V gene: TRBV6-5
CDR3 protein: CASEGYLSSAQHF

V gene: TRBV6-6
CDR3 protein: CASSKDRVYEQYF

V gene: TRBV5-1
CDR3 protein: CASSYPSGDEQFF

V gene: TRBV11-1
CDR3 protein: CASSSLTGGSAKNIQYF

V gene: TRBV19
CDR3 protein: CASSIVAGGPSYEQYF

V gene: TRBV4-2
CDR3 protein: CASSQAQASDYGYTF

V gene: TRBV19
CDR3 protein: CASSPRLPGQAPAEAFF

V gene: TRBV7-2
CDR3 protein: CASSLRGGSPGELFF

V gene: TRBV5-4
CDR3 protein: CASSFGLQRPSYNEQFF

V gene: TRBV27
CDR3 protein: CASSLGALQSLNEKLFF

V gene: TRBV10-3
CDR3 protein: CASGGPLSSYNSPLHF

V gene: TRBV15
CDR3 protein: CATSRAQEVNTGELFF

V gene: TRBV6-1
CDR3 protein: CASRPTTDSEAFF

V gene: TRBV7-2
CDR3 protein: CASPTGARTGFGNTIYF

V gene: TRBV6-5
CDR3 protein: CASSSSREGHEQFF

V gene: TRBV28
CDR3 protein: CASRTTWTGEYEAFF

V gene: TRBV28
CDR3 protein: CASSDPQGGTQYF

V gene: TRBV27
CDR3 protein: CASSLGGTRGQPNYEQYF

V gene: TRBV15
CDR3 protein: CATSRDSRGLAGRDTQYF

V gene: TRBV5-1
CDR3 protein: CASSLLPEGNTEAFF